A single sample gave rise to the 19 T cell receptor beta chains below, sequenced in a study of T-cell reconstitution after alpha-beta-depleted transplantation in children. Unique molecular identifiers tagged the TCRbeta library. TCRdb re-analysed the PCR reads in MiXCR, keeping a single row per CDR3 protein. The table lists about 1,000,000 distinct CDR3 sequences, around 30% of them singletons. Sequenced here: PBMCs, mostly from graft donor cells, sampled 360 days after TCRalphabeta/CD19-depleted stem cell transplant. The receptor source for this set is a boy under two years old who had a stem cell transplant for SCID, so the T cells may come from the graft donor.

This clonotype appeared many times. This chain joins TRBV12-5 and TRBJ2-3; D unresolved. Germline CDR1 is LGHNT and CDR2 is FRNRAP. The CDR3 spans 13 residues. The V gene lost 1 base and the J gene lost 0 bases, with 2 bases spanning the gap. CDR3 protein: CASGLGSTDTQYF. CDR3 DNA: TGTGCTAGTGGTTTGGGTAGCACAGATACGCAGTATTTT.

This clonotype was detected a few times. The chain combines TRBV5-1 with TRBJ2-7; D might be TRBD1 (6 bases). The CDR3 consists of 16 residues. V was pared by 0 bases and J by 6 bases, with 19 bases between. From germline, CDR1 is SGHRS and CDR2 YFSETQ. CDR3 region: CASSLGIGQGLAEQYF. As DNA, the CDR3 is TGCGCCAGCAGCTTGGGTATTGGGCAGGGGCTAGCCGAGCAGTACTTC.

The DNA of the CDR3 is TGTGCCAGCAGTTTGCGGACCTCTGAAGCTTTCTTT. Translating it yields CASSLRTSEAFF. J is TRBJ1-1 and V is TRBV12-3 or TRBV12-4; D is unresolved. There are 12 residues in the CDR3. V was trimmed by 3 bases and J by 6 bases, leaving 8 bases between them.

This chain links TRBV11-1 with TRBJ2-1; 8 bases map to TRBD2. The CDR3 consists of 16 residues. Germline trimming cut 5 bases from V and 1 base from J; bases unmatched to any gene: 7. The germline CDR1 and CDR2 sequences are SGHAT and FQDESV (reference sequence). The CDR3 DNA reads TGTGCCAGCAGCCCCTTAGCGGGGCTTTCCTACAATGAGCAGTTCTTC. Translating it yields CASSPLAGLSYNEQFF.

This clonotype was counted only a few times. The chain recombines TRBV4-1 with TRBJ2-2; 7 bases match TRBD1. There are 19 residues in the CDR3. With 4 bases clipped from V and 7 bases from J, the junction kept 21 bases outside the gene matches. Germline CDR1 is MGHRA and CDR2 is YSYEKL. The chain's CDR3 is CASSREGGRLYLVDGELFF. The DNA of the CDR3 is TGCGCCAGCAGCCGCGAAGGGGGCAGGCTGTATCTCGTTGACGGGGAGCTGTTTTTT.

The gene calls are TRBV29-1 and TRBJ2-7; 7 bases are a match to TRBD1. The CDR3 has 14 residues. V shed 4 bases, J shed 4 bases, and the junction held 10 bases outside the gene matches. Germline V gene lookup returns CDR1 SQVTM and CDR2 ANQGSEA. CDR3 amino acids: CSVARTGVRYEQYF. The CDR3 DNA follows: TGCAGCGTTGCCCGCACAGGGGTTCGGTACGAGCAGTACTTC.

V gene TRBV7-9 combines with J gene TRBJ1-2; no clear D gene. The CDR3 spans 12 residues. Germline V gene lookup returns CDR1 SEHNR and CDR2 FQNEAQ (reference sequence). V lost 5 bases and J 4 bases, leaving 8 bases between the germline ends. The CDR3 nucleotides read TGTGCCAGCAGCCGGATCGGCTATGGCTACACCTTC. It codes for CASSRIGYGYTF.

The rearrangement links TRBV5-1 to TRBJ2-7, with D possibly TRBD1 on 5 matching bases. Trimming removed 0 bases from V and 3 bases from J, with 10 bases in between. This CDR3 has 14 amino acids. In germline, CDR1 is SGHRS, CDR2 YFSETQ. The CDR3 bases are TGCGCCAGCAGCTTGGAGCCGACAGTCTACGAGCAGTACTTC. Its translation is CASSLEPTVYEQYF. Full variable domain (outside the CDR3, taken from reference TRBV5-1 and TRBJ2-7): KAGVTQTPRYLIKTRGQQVTLSCSPISGHRSVSWYQQTPGQGLQFLFEYFSETQRNKGNFPGRFSGRQFSNSRSEMNVSTLELGDSALYLCASSLEPTVYEQYFGPGTRLTVT.

The genes are TRBV2 and TRBJ1-2; D not certain. The CDR3 loop spans 13 amino acids. CDR1 is SNHLY, CDR2 FYNNEI, per germline. The ends were cut back, 2 bases at V and 2 bases at J, with 6 bases in the middle. The CDR3 DNA reads TGTGCCAGCAGTGAAAACAGAAACTATGGCTACACCTTC. Translating gives CASSENRNYGYTF.

V is TRBV10-3 and J is TRBJ1-2; tentative D call: TRBD1 (6 bases). This CDR3 is 15 amino acids long. Germline V gene sequence: CDR1 ENHRY, CDR2 SYGVKD. Trimming shortened V by 8 bases and J by 3 bases, and 19 bases separated the two germline ends. The CDR3 reads CAIWGGTGIHYGYTF. CDR3 in DNA: TGTGCCATCTGGGGGGGAACAGGGATCCACTATGGCTACACCTTC.

This CDR3 is CAINQGGNEQFF. The CDR3 nucleotides read TGTGCCATCAACCAGGGTGGGAATGAGCAGTTCTTC. The rearrangement uses TRBV10-3 and TRBJ2-1; D perhaps matches TRBD1 (5 bases). Trimming left V 7 bases short and J 7 bases short, with 11 bases between. The CDR3 runs to 12 residues. Germline CDR1 and CDR2: ENHRY and SYGVKD.

J is TRBJ2-3 and V is TRBV20-1; tentatively, D is TRBD2 (6 bases). Germline V lookup: CDR1 DFQATT, CDR2 SNEGSKA (reference sequence). With 6 bases removed from V and 1 base from J, the gap between germline ends came to 17 bases. This CDR3 has 15 amino acids. Written as DNA, the CDR3 is TGCAGTGCCTTAGCGGCTACCCAACGCACAGATACGCAGTATTTT. Amino acid sequence: CSALAATQRTDTQYF.

The sample holds many counts of this clonotype. This rearrangement joins TRBV12-3 or TRBV12-4 to TRBJ2-1, with D perhaps matching TRBD1 or TRBD2 (5 bases each). The CDR3 spans 15 residues. The V end was cut by 0 bases, the J end by 4 bases, with 10 bases between. CDR3 protein: CASSLAGTPYNEQFF. The CDR3, as DNA: TGTGCCAGCAGTTTAGCCGGGACCCCATACAATGAGCAGTTCTTC.

This sequence joins TRBV12-3 or TRBV12-4 and TRBJ2-7, with D maybe TRBD2 (5 bases). The germline V and J ends were trimmed by 5 bases and 2 bases, with 16 bases remaining between them. The CDR3 sequence is 15 residues long. CDR3 nucleotides: TGTGCCAGCAGTGGGAGACTCTCCTCTACCTACGAGCAGTACTTC. The encoded protein is CASSGRLSSTYEQYF.

This chain connects TRBV2 to TRBJ1-1, with D possibly matching TRBD1 (5 bases). This CDR3 has 14 amino acids. Between the trimmed V and J ends, which lost 7 bases and 2 bases, there was a span of 14 bases. Germline V gene sequence: CDR1 SNHLY, CDR2 FYNNEI. Written as DNA, the CDR3 is TGTGCCAGCACCCATCCGGGGGACAACACTGAAGCTTTCTTT. Encoded protein: CASTHPGDNTEAFF.

This clonotype has more than one count but fewer than ten. The rearrangement links TRBV6-1 to TRBJ1-3, with 10 bases that match TRBD1. In germline, CDR1 is MNHNS, CDR2 SASEGT. Losses at the gene ends were 7 bases for V and 9 bases for J; bases not matched to a gene: 9. The CDR3 length is 14 residues. This CDR3 is CASTLGTGDSTIYF. DNA for the CDR3: TGTGCCAGCACCCTCGGGACAGGGGATAGCACCATATATTTT.

The V and J genes are TRBV12-3 or TRBV12-4 and TRBJ2-7; D unclear. The CDR3 is 15 residues long. The germline V and J ends were trimmed by 2 bases and 7 bases, with 18 bases remaining between them. The chain's CDR3 is CASSLKHSLLREQYF. The CDR3 DNA sequence: TGTGCCAGCAGTTTAAAACACTCACTCCTTAGGGAGCAGTACTTC.

The rearrangement uses TRBV5-6 and TRBJ1-1; D is uncertain. V lost 1 base to trimming and J lost 2 bases, with 15 bases between them. The V gene's germline CDR1 is SGHDT and CDR2 YYEEEE. The CDR3 runs 16 residues. The CDR3 sequence is CASSLSPAGPNTEAFF. The CDR3 region has the DNA TGTGCCAGCAGCTTGTCCCCCGCTGGGCCTAACACTGAAGCTTTCTTT.

V and J are TRBV4-1 and TRBJ1-4, with D possibly matching TRBD1 (6 bases). V lost 0 bases, J lost 7 bases, and 15 bases lay in between. The CDR3 sequence is 16 residues long. CDR1 and CDR2 from the germline V gene are MGHRA and YSYEKL. The DNA for the CDR3 is TGCGCCAGCAGCCAAGAGGGGGCAGGGGATGGTGAAAAACTGTTTTTT. Residues: CASSQEGAGDGEKLFF.